The 9 T cell receptor beta chains below all came from one sample that was sequenced in a study of T cell repertoires in cytomegalovirus infection. Their specific antigens are unknown. MiXCR was run by TCRdb on the reads, yielding one entry per CDR3 protein. The sample has about 830,000 distinct CDR3 sequences, around a third seen once. Sequenced here: cultured CD8+ T cells from PBMCs, sampled from culture after CMV antigen stimulation. These receptors all come from a human donor in good health (CMV status not recorded). Some clones in this sample may be carry-over from other donors' samples.

This clonotype was counted only a few times. The V call is TRBV7-9, the J call TRBJ1-3, with D uncertain. Germline V lookup: CDR1 SEHNR, CDR2 FQNEAQ (reference sequence). There are 14 residues in the CDR3. V shed 4 bases and J shed 4 bases, with 11 bases lying between them. CDR3 nucleotides: TGTGCCAGCAGCTCATGGACTGTCGGAAACACCATATATTTT. Translated: CASSSWTVGNTIYF. The full variable domain, in which reference TRBV7-9 and TRBJ1-3 provide the parts outside the CDR3, is DTGVSQNPRHKITKRGQNVTFRCDPISEHNRLYWYRQTLGQGPEFLTYFQNEAQLEKSRLLSDRFSAERPKGSFSTLEIQRTEQGDSAMYLCASSSWTVGNTIYFGEGSWLTVV.

Here the CDR3 reads CSVETRGYGYTF. The CDR3 nucleotides are TGCAGCGTTGAAACCAGAGGGTATGGCTACACCTTC. This sequence joins TRBV29-1 and TRBJ1-2; D call uncertain. Germline-derived CDR1 and CDR2 are SQVTM and ANQGSEA. This CDR3 is built from 12 residues. The ends were cut back, 2 bases at V and 5 bases at J, with 9 bases in the middle.

At least ten counts were recorded for this clonotype. The genes are TRBV7-3 and TRBJ2-1; 7 positions match TRBD1. CDR3 length equals 15 residues. After removal of 1 base from V and 2 bases from J, the junction contained 2 bases not matched to a gene. Looked up from germline, CDR1 is SGHTA and CDR2 is FQGTGA. The CDR3 spells CASSLRQGPYNEQFF. The CDR3 nucleotides are TGTGCCAGCAGCTTAAGACAGGGACCCTACAATGAGCAGTTCTTC.

The sample holds a few counts of this clonotype. The rearrangement links TRBV2 to TRBJ1-4; D is unresolved. Germline lookup yields CDR1 SNHLY and CDR2 FYNNEI. This CDR3 contains 15 residues. Deletions cut 3 bases from V and 0 bases from J, with 8 bases between. The DNA of the CDR3 is TGTGCCAGCAGTGAGTGGCTTGCAACTAATGAAAAACTGTTTTTT. Amino acid sequence: CASSEWLATNEKLFF.

The chain recombines TRBV6-5 with TRBJ1-5; D is perhaps TRBD1 (5 bases). The length of the CDR3 is 15 residues. V was pared by 4 bases and J by 0 bases, with 10 bases between. Germline values: CDR1 MNHEY, CDR2 SVGAGI. The DNA of the CDR3 is TGTGCCAGCAGTTCGACAGAGTATAGCAATCAGCCCCAGCATTTT. Translating gives CASSSTEYSNQPQHF.

The chain joins TRBV12-5 to TRBJ2-7; D uncertain. Germline CDR1 reads LGHNT; CDR2 reads FRNRAP. V was trimmed by 5 bases and J by 3 bases, leaving 14 bases between them. The CDR3 has 14 amino acids. CDR3 amino acids: CASGQYGPGYEQYF. DNA for the CDR3: TGTGCTAGTGGTCAATACGGACCAGGCTACGAGCAGTACTTC.

Of note for this clonotype: This may be a read error: a much more frequent sequence differs by one nucleotide. J is TRBJ2-3 and V is TRBV7-6; D possibly corresponds to TRBD1 (5 bases). The V and J ends lost 1 base and 5 bases respectively, with 7 bases between them. Germline CDR1 and CDR2: SGHVS and FNYEAQ. This CDR3 region has 13 residues. Here the CDR3 reads CASSLEGKDTQYF. In DNA, the CDR3 is TGTGCCAGCAGCTTAGAGGGGAAAGATACGCAGTATTTT.

In regard to this clonotype: Given a much more abundant clone one base away, this may be a read error. The rearrangement uses TRBV27 and TRBJ1-2; D possibly corresponds to TRBD1 (5 bases). The CDR3 is 13 residues long. V dropped 8 bases and J dropped 2 bases, with 12 bases sitting between them. Germline assignment: CDR1 MNHEY and CDR2 SMNVEV (reference sequence). This CDR3 is CASGKTVNYGYTF. DNA for the CDR3: TGTGCCAGCGGTAAGACAGTAAACTATGGCTACACCTTC.

This clonotype has at least ten counts. Written as DNA, the CDR3 is TGTGCCAGCAGCCCCGGGGAGGGGCCCCGTGCAGATACGCAGTATTTT. The encoded protein is CASSPGEGPRADTQYF. The V gene is TRBV7-2, the J gene TRBJ2-3, with TRBD2 identical over 7 bases. The trim removed 5 bases at V and 4 bases at J, leaving 12 bases unmatched. The CDR3 runs to 16 residues. CDR1 is SGHTA, CDR2 FQGNSA, per germline. The variable domain in full, completed from reference TRBV7-2 and TRBJ2-3, reads GAGVSQSPSNKVTEKGKDVELRCDPISGHTALYWYRQSLGQGLEFLIYFQGNSAPDKSGLPSDRFSAERTGGSVSTLTIQRTQQEDSAVYLCASSPGEGPRADTQYFGPGTRLTVL.